This section outlines one T cell receptor beta chain sequence together with its context. The source of the sample is a study of control samples from healthy donors and cancer patients. Some clones are missing from TCRdb's copy, which holds only in-frame ones; the method was immunoSEQ multiplex PCR. Of more than 85,000 clones detected, approximately 90% appear once; the ten largest clones hold about 4.7%. Germline V gives CDR1 MNHEY, CDR2 SMNVEV (reference sequence). Trimming shortened V by 0 bases and J by 3 bases, and 11 bases separated the two germline ends. The CDR3 spans 15 residues. Material: blood. The V gene is TRBV27, the J gene TRBJ1-2, with D tentatively TRBD1 (6 bases). The receptor's source is a human donor in good health. The donor label of this sample is uncertain. The CDR3 here is CASSLSGGADYGYTF. CDR3 DNA: TGTGCCAGCAGTTTATCGGGGGGCGCGGACTATGGCTACACCTTC.